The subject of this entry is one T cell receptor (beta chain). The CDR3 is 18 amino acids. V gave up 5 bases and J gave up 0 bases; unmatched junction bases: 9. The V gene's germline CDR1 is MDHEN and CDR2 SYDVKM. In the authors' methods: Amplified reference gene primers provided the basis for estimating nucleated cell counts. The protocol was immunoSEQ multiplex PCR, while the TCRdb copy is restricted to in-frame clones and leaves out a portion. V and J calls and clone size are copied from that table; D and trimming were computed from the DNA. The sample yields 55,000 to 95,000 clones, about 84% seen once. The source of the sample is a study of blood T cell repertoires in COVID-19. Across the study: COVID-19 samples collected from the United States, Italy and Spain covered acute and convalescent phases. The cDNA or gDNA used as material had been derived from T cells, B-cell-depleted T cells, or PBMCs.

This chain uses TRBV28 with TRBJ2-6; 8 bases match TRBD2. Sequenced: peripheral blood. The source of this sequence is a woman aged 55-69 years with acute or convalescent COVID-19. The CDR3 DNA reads TGTGCCAGCAGTCGCGGGGGGATGATTGTCTCTGGGGCCAACGTCCTGACTTTC. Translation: CASSRGGMIVSGANVLTF.